This T cell receptor beta chain is from a study of blood T cells in healthy people across ages. V shed 7 bases and J shed 5 bases, with 11 bases lying between them. The CDR3 runs to 12 residues. Then a second PCR, running roughly 7 to 11 cycles, was carried out with a sample-barcoded 5' primer and a J-beta primer mix. TCRdb re-analysed the 5' RACE reads in MiXCR, keeping a single row per CDR3 protein. The data show about 1,800,000 distinct CDR3 sequences, 28% seen once. This clonotype was seen many times. The antigen is undetermined. Study-level points and caveats: As age increased, TCR beta diversity per million T cells fell in a roughly linear fashion.

Sequences were obtained from blood. V and J are TRBV12-3 or TRBV12-4 and TRBJ2-5; D gene uncertain. The TCR comes from a woman in her twenties or thirties in good health. The CDR3 bases are TGTGCCAGCACCCACTACGGGGAGACCCAGTACTTC. It translates to CASTHYGETQYF.